These T cell receptor beta chains were read from a single sample in a study of identical twins. TCRdb called the 5' RACE reads again in MiXCR, with one record for every CDR3 protein. The repertoire includes under 400,000 distinct CDR3 sequences, roughly 9% of them detected once, and under 9.5% sits in the top ten. Sequencing was performed on naive T cells sorted from blood. All receptors come from a woman between 45 and 65 years old in good health. Both conserved end residues are part of each CDR3. Each record gives: V gene, D gene, J gene, clone size, CDR3 protein, CDR3 DNA. D genes are given only for firm matches. Size is stated for part of the rows, as once, few or many counts, or as a class when the clone is expanded.

TRBV2,-,TRBJ2-7,few,CASISRGVVEQYF,TGTGCCAGCATTAGTCGGGGTGTGGTCGAGCAGTACTTC
TRBV6-5,-,TRBJ2-3,few,CASSYFPTGLGTDTQYF,TGTGCCAGCAGTTACTTCCCGACAGGACTGGGGACAGATACGCAGTATTTT
TRBV5-1,TRBD1,TRBJ1-2,many,CASSLYSTGTIYGYTF,TGCGCCAGCAGCTTATATTCGACAGGGACAATCTATGGCTACACCTTC
TRBV21-1,-,TRBJ1-1,-,CASSDGQGGTEAFF,TGTGCCAGCAGCGATGGACAGGGGGGGACTGAAGCTTTCTTT
TRBV11-2,-,TRBJ1-1,-,CASSLWQMNTEAFF,TGTGCCAGCAGCTTATGGCAGATGAACACTGAAGCTTTCTTT
TRBV7-6,-,TRBJ2-5,few,CASSLQSGTETQYF,TGTGCCAGCAGCTTACAGTCAGGGACAGAGACCCAGTACTTC
TRBV11-3,TRBD1,TRBJ1-1,few,CASSLGDRGNEAFF,TGTGCCAGCAGCTTAGGGGACAGGGGGAATGAAGCTTTCTTT
TRBV9,-,TRBJ1-1,-,CASSVDGGGRTEAFF,TGTGCCAGCAGCGTAGACGGAGGGGGAAGGACTGAAGCTTTCTTT
TRBV12-3/TRBV12-4,-,TRBJ2-1,many,CASSPGDYNEQFF,TGTGCCAGCAGTCCGGGGGATTACAATGAGCAGTTCTTC
TRBV7-8,-,TRBJ2-3,-,CASSLGIVASTDTQYF,TGTGCCAGCAGCTTGGGCATTGTAGCTAGCACAGATACGCAGTATTTT
TRBV12-3/TRBV12-4,-,TRBJ1-2,many,CASSLSDYGYTF,TGTGCCAGCAGTTTATCGGATTATGGCTACACCTTC
TRBV3-1,-,TRBJ2-5,few,CASSQPATVQETQYF,TGTGCCAGCAGCCAACCTGCGACTGTACAAGAGACCCAGTACTTC
TRBV4-1,-,TRBJ1-1,few,CASSLLGGLRMNTEAFF,TGCGCCAGCAGCCTCCTCGGGGGTCTTCGTATGAACACTGAAGCTTTCTTT
TRBV20-1,TRBD1,TRBJ2-2,many,CSARDRGNTGELFF,TGCAGTGCTAGGGACAGGGGGAACACCGGGGAGCTGTTTTTT
TRBV12-3/TRBV12-4,TRBD1,TRBJ1-2,-,CASSPIDRVTAGYTF,TGTGCCAGCAGCCCCATTGACAGGGTAACGGCTGGCTACACCTTC
TRBV5-1,-,TRBJ2-5,-,CASAPRGAVGKTQYF,TGCGCCAGCGCTCCGCGCGGGGCAGTGGGGAAGACCCAGTACTTC
TRBV20-1,-,TRBJ2-1,-,CSAASLRGSEQFF,TGCAGTGCCGCCTCACTTCGCGGCTCCGAGCAGTTCTTC
TRBV15,-,TRBJ2-4,many,CATSRGASPIAKNIQYF,TGTGCCACCAGCAGAGGGGCAAGCCCCATAGCCAAAAACATTCAGTACTTC
TRBV5-1,TRBD1,TRBJ1-1,many,CASSLEGQGLAEAFF,TGCGCCAGCAGCTTGGAAGGACAGGGCTTGGCTGAAGCTTTCTTT